One and the same sample provided the 30 T cell receptor beta chains below, sequenced in a study of blood T cells in healthy people across ages (dated by TCRdb to the mid-2010s). The library was prepared using 5' RACE. The instrument given in TCRdb is Illumina HiSeq 2500. A second PCR of roughly 6 to 11 cycles was run with a J-beta primer mix and a sample-barcoded 5' primer. TCRdb reanalyzed the raw reads on its own, using fastp at Q25 for trimming and MiXCR for clone calling, and kept in-frame beta chains. Entries that share a CDR3 protein sequence are merged under the most common genes and DNA. The sample profile shows about 1.6 million distinct CDR3 sequences; roughly 32% of them were found once. Around 11% of the sample lies in the top ten. Sequencing used blood. These receptors originate from a woman aged 30 to 39 in good health.

The rearrangement uses TRBV7-9 and TRBJ2-3; either TRBD1 or TRBD2 may fit D (5 bases each). The V gene lost 5 bases and the J gene lost 1 base, with 16 bases spanning the gap. CDR1 and CDR2 (germline): SEHNR, FQNEAQ (reference sequence). The CDR3 loop spans 16 amino acids. The CDR3 here is CASSPRDPRGTDTQYF. The CDR3 DNA is TGTGCCAGCAGCCCCCGGGACCCTAGAGGCACAGATACGCAGTATTTT.

This chain uses TRBV6-5 with TRBJ2-1; unclear D gene. The ends were cut back, 0 bases at V and 4 bases at J, with 13 bases in the middle. Germline assignment: CDR1 MNHEY and CDR2 SVGAGI. The CDR3 runs 16 residues. CDR3 protein: CASSYSSGEKYNEQFF. DNA of the CDR3: TGTGCCAGCAGTTACTCATCAGGCGAAAAATACAATGAGCAGTTCTTC.

The chain couples TRBV10-3 to TRBJ1-2, with a weak D call TRBD1 (5 bases). The V gene's germline CDR1 is ENHRY and CDR2 SYGVKD. This CDR3 has 13 residues. Deletions cut 6 bases from V and 7 bases from J, with 15 bases between. In nucleotides, the CDR3 is TGTGCCATCAGGGTGACAGATTTCGGTGGCTACACCTTC. Translating it yields CAIRVTDFGGYTF.

This clonotype was observed a few times. V usage is TRBV7-9 and J usage is TRBJ2-5; no clear D gene. CDR1 and CDR2 (germline): SEHNR, FQNEAQ (reference sequence). V shed 5 bases and J shed 1 base, with 14 bases lying between them. The CDR3 extends over 15 amino acids. DNA for the CDR3: TGTGCCAGCAGCCCCTTGACAAATCCCCAAGAGACCCAGTACTTC. It is translated as CASSPLTNPQETQYF.

The CDR3 loop reads CASARVFTAGGGEQFF. The CDR3, as DNA: TGTGCCAGCGCAAGAGTATTCACAGCGGGGGGTGGAGAGCAGTTCTTC. The chain combines TRBV2 with TRBJ2-1, with TRBD2 matching 9 bases. V lost 8 bases to trimming and J lost 10 bases; unmatched junction nucleotides: 18. The CDR3 is 16 residues long. Germline V gene lookup returns CDR1 SNHLY and CDR2 FYNNEI.

The V gene is TRBV19, the J gene TRBJ2-3; D call uncertain. Per the germline V gene, CDR1 is LNHDA and CDR2 is SQIVND (reference sequence). Trimming left V 3 bases short and J 4 bases short, with 17 bases between. This CDR3 region has 16 residues. This CDR3 reads CASSIGVQLVPDTQYF. The CDR3, as DNA: TGTGCCAGTAGTATTGGAGTCCAGTTGGTCCCAGATACGCAGTATTTT.

The gene calls are TRBV20-1 and TRBJ2-7, with TRBD1 as a possible D gene (7 bases). Per germline, CDR1 DFQATT and CDR2 SNEGSKA (reference sequence). The CDR3 is made up of 14 amino acids. Trimming left V 2 bases short and J 3 bases short, with 14 bases between. Written as DNA, the CDR3 is TGCAGTGCTAGACAGACAGGGAGGTTCTACGAGCAGTACTTC. Translated, it gives CSARQTGRFYEQYF.

This clonotype has a handful of counts. This chain uses TRBV4-1 with TRBJ2-3, with TRBD2 matching 11 bases. From germline, CDR1 is MGHRA and CDR2 YSYEKL. The trim removed 3 bases at V and 6 bases at J, leaving 5 bases unmatched. This CDR3 is 15 amino acids long. CDR3 nucleotide sequence: TGCGCCAGCAGCCATGGGGCTAGCGGGAGGGATACGCAGTATTTT. Protein: CASSHGASGRDTQYF.

V usage is TRBV11-2 and J usage is TRBJ2-5; 7 bases are a match to TRBD2. J lost 1 base, V lost 5 bases, and 7 bases had no gene match. The CDR3 length is 15 residues. CDR1 SGHAT and CDR2 FQNNGV come from the germline V gene. The CDR3 region is CASSPLSSGQETQYF. The CDR3 nucleotides read TGTGCCAGCAGCCCCCTCTCTAGCGGCCAAGAGACCCAGTACTTC.

This sequence joins TRBV28 and TRBJ1-2; a possible D gene is TRBD1 (5 bases). Per germline, CDR1 MDHEN and CDR2 SYDVKM. CDR3 length: 16 residues. The V gene lost 6 bases and the J gene lost 4 bases, with 21 bases spanning the gap. The CDR3, as DNA: TGTGCCAGCAGCCCTAGCGACGGGGCAGGGAGCTATGGCTACACCTTC. Translation gives CASSPSDGAGSYGYTF.

V and J are TRBV5-4 and TRBJ2-2; tentatively, D is TRBD1 (6 bases). V dropped 4 bases and J dropped 1 base, with 17 bases sitting between them. The CDR3 sequence is 17 residues long. Germline CDR1 and CDR2: SGHNT and YYREEE (reference sequence). The CDR3 sequence is CASSPPRGTVNTGELFF. DNA of the CDR3: TGTGCCAGCAGCCCCCCTAGGGGGACCGTGAACACCGGGGAGCTGTTTTTT.

About this clonotype itself: A read error is possible here, since a much larger clone lies one base away. V and J are TRBV4-1 and TRBJ2-5; 11 bases align to TRBD2. The CDR3 contains 16 residues. The germline gives CDR1 MGHRA, CDR2 YSYEKL. V lost 3 bases to trimming and J lost 0 bases; unmatched junction nucleotides: 3. The CDR3 loop reads CASSQLAGGNQETQYF. In nucleotides, the CDR3 is TGCGCCAGCAGCCAGCTAGCGGGGGGAAACCAAGAGACCCAGTACTTC.

J is TRBJ2-5 and V is TRBV6-2 or TRBV6-3, with 10 bases that match TRBD2. The CDR3 sequence is 16 residues long. Germline-derived CDR1 and CDR2 are MNHEY and SVGEGT. The ends lost 0 bases at V and 5 bases at J; junction bases unmatched: 6. The CDR3 DNA follows: TGTGCCAGCAGTTACTCACTAGCGGGGTCCCTGGAGACCCAGTACTTC. As protein: CASSYSLAGSLETQYF.

This clonotype has a handful of counts. This sequence joins TRBV27 and TRBJ2-7; D perhaps matches TRBD2 (6 bases). The CDR3 length is 12 residues. Trimming stripped 8 bases from V and 3 bases from J, with 11 bases between. Germline CDR1 is MNHEY and CDR2 is SMNVEV (reference sequence). The CDR3 sequence is CASQEGNYEQYF. The DNA of the CDR3 is TGTGCCAGCCAGGAGGGGAACTACGAGCAGTACTTC.

Comment on this clonotype: A far larger clone is a single base away, which makes a read error likely. V is TRBV3-1 and J is TRBJ2-3; no firm D call. This CDR3 contains 11 residues. With 2 bases removed from V and 7 bases from J, the gap between germline ends came to 4 bases. CDR1 LGHDT and CDR2 YNNKEL come from the germline V gene (reference sequence). CDR3 sequence: CASSQTNTQYF. The CDR3 coding sequence is TGTGCCAGCAGCCAAACAAATACGCAGTATTTT.

Worth noting for this clonotype: A read error may be the cause here, since a much bigger clone is one base away. The chain recombines TRBV29-1 with TRBJ2-5, with D uncertain. The V gene's germline CDR1 is SQVTM and CDR2 ANQGSEA. The CDR3 is 10 amino acids. V dropped 4 bases and J dropped 11 bases, with 11 bases sitting between them. The CDR3 loop is CSVVANEQYF. The CDR3 DNA reads as TGCAGCGTTGTCGCAAATGAGCAGTACTTC.

The chain employs TRBV20-1 and TRBJ2-6; tentatively, D is TRBD2 (5 bases). The germline CDR1 and CDR2 sequences are DFQATT and SNEGSKA (reference sequence). CDR3 length equals 15 residues. With 6 bases removed from V and 0 bases from J, the gap between germline ends came to 12 bases. The CDR3 DNA follows: TGCAGTGCCCCTATAGCGACCTCTGGGGCCAACGTCCTGACTTTC. As protein: CSAPIATSGANVLTF.

Of note for this clonotype: This clone may be a read error of a much larger clone one base away. The V and J genes are TRBV10-3 and TRBJ2-3; D is uncertain. The CDR3 loop spans 13 amino acids. In germline, CDR1 is ENHRY, CDR2 SYGVKD. The germline V and J ends were trimmed by 2 bases and 4 bases, with 7 bases remaining between them. CDR3 loop: CAISEGRSDTQYF. The DNA of the CDR3 is TGTGCCATCAGTGAGGGACGTTCAGATACGCAGTATTTT.

In this sample, this clonotype turned up many times. The chain joins TRBV3-1 to TRBJ2-7; TRBD1 matches at 9 bases. Germline CDR1 reads LGHDT; CDR2 reads YNNKEL (reference sequence). The CDR3 is 16 amino acids. V trimming: 1 base; J trimming: 4 bases; junction bases outside the gene matches: 8. For the CDR3, the DNA is TGTGCCAGCAGCCAAGCCCCGGGACAGGGTTCGTACGAGCAGTACTTC. Residues: CASSQAPGQGSYEQYF.

V gene TRBV6-2 or TRBV6-3 combines with J gene TRBJ1-1; D gene ambiguous. This CDR3 spans 14 amino acids. Trimming cost V 7 bases and J 1 base, with 13 bases left between them. Germline CDR1 reads MNHEY; CDR2 reads SVGEGT. The CDR3 DNA reads as TGTGCCAGCATAGGTGTGGCAGCGAACACTGAAGCTTTCTTT. Translated: CASIGVAANTEAFF.

V and J are TRBV27 and TRBJ2-1; TRBD2 aligns across 8 bases. CDR1 MNHEY and CDR2 SMNVEV come from the germline V gene (reference sequence). The CDR3 is 16 amino acids. Unmatched junction bases numbered 14, after V lost 6 bases and J lost 7 bases. This chain's CDR3 is CASSQTGRASGNEQFF. In DNA, the CDR3 is TGTGCCAGCAGCCAAACCGGCCGGGCTAGCGGGAATGAGCAGTTCTTC.

J is TRBJ1-2 and V is TRBV12-3 or TRBV12-4; maybe TRBD1 (5 bases). The V and J ends lost 1 base and 1 base respectively, with 10 bases between them. The CDR3 contains 15 residues. The CDR3 region is CASSLGPRVNYGYTF. As DNA, the CDR3 is TGTGCCAGCAGTTTAGGGCCCAGGGTTAACTATGGCTACACCTTC.

V and J are TRBV3-1 and TRBJ2-2; TRBD2 matches 11 bases. This CDR3 contains 15 residues. V dropped 4 bases and J dropped 7; count of bases not matched to a gene: 5. The germline V gene encodes CDR1 LGHDT and CDR2 YNNKEL (reference sequence). CDR3 coding DNA: TGTGCCAGCAGCCCGTGGGGGACTAGCGGCGGGGAGCTGTTTTTT. Protein product: CASSPWGTSGGELFF. Together with reference TRBV3-1 and TRBJ2-2, the CDR3 gives the full variable domain: DTAVSQTPKYLVTQMGNDKSIKCEQNLGHDTMYWYKQDSKKFLKIMFSYNNKELIINETVPNRFSPKSPDKAHLNLHINSLELGDSAVYFCASSPWGTSGGELFFGEGSRLTVL.

The gene calls are TRBV25-1 and TRBJ1-2, with a possible D match to TRBD1 (6 bases). V lost 9 bases and J lost 5, with 13 bases in between. Germline-derived CDR1 and CDR2 are MGHDK and SYGVNS. The CDR3 loop spans 12 amino acids. CDR3 amino acids: CASQTGDYGYTF. CDR3 bases: TGTGCCAGTCAGACAGGCGATTATGGCTACACCTTC.

The rearrangement links TRBV7-9 to TRBJ1-1, with no clear D. The germline V gene encodes CDR1 SEHNR and CDR2 FQNEAQ (reference sequence). Trimming took off 5 bases at V and 1 base at J, with 8 bases between the two ends. The CDR3 has 13 amino acids. The chain's CDR3 is CASSPPSNTEAFF. The DNA of the CDR3 is TGTGCCAGCAGCCCCCCCTCGAACACTGAAGCTTTCTTT.

This clonotype is a singleton in its sample. V gene TRBV11-2 combines with J gene TRBJ1-1, with TRBD1 as a possible D gene (5 bases). Trimming cost V 3 bases and J 4 bases, with 15 bases left between them. The CDR3 is 15 amino acids. The V gene's germline CDR1 is SGHAT and CDR2 FQNNGV. The CDR3 nucleotides are TGTGCCAGCAGCTTCGTCCCGATAACAGGCACTGAAGCTTTCTTT. This gives the protein CASSFVPITGTEAFF.

This clonotype has only a few counts. The rearrangement joins TRBV6-6 to TRBJ2-5; 10 bases line up with TRBD2. J was trimmed by 2 bases and V by 6 bases; bases with no gene match: 6. Germline V lookup: CDR1 MNHNY, CDR2 SVGAGI (reference sequence). CDR3 length equals 15 residues. The CDR3 DNA sequence: TGTGCCAGCAGAGACAGCGGGGGGGAACAAGAGACCCAGTACTTC. Amino acids: CASRDSGGEQETQYF.

This clonotype was seen at least ten times. This chain connects TRBV9 to TRBJ2-6, with a weak D call TRBD1 (5 bases). The germline V gene has CDR1 SGDLS and CDR2 YYNGEE. The germline V and J ends were trimmed by 3 bases and 0 bases, with 16 bases remaining between them. The CDR3 is made up of 18 amino acids. CDR3 nucleotides: TGTGCCAGCAGCGCCCGAAGACCAGGGAACTCTGGGGCCAACGTCCTGACTTTC. This sequence encodes CASSARRPGNSGANVLTF. Filled out from reference TRBV9 and TRBJ2-6, the complete variable domain reads DSGVTQTPKHLITATGQRVTLRCSPRSGDLSVYWYQQSLDQGLQFLIQYYNGEERAKGNILERFSAQQFPDLHSELNLSSLELGDSALYFCASSARRPGNSGANVLTFGAGSRLTVL.

This clonotype was counted between two and nine times. The chain uses TRBV6-5 and TRBJ2-3; the D gene is possibly TRBD2 (5 bases). V lost 2 bases, J lost 0 bases, and 9 bases lay in between. There are 15 residues in the CDR3. Germline CDR1 and CDR2: MNHEY and SVGAGI. CDR3 loop: CASSYHRTSTDTQYF. For the CDR3, the DNA is TGTGCCAGCAGTTACCATAGGACTAGCACAGATACGCAGTATTTT.

This clonotype was counted between two and nine times. The chain is built from TRBV19 and TRBJ2-1; either TRBD1 or TRBD2 may fit D (6 bases each). Germline V gene lookup returns CDR1 LNHDA and CDR2 SQIVND (reference sequence). V lost 6 bases and J lost 6, with 18 bases in between. This CDR3 region has 15 residues. CDR3 residues: CASRVEGGPSNEQFF. CDR3 nucleotide sequence: TGTGCCAGTAGGGTCGAGGGGGGCCCCTCCAATGAGCAGTTCTTC.